What follows describes a single TCR beta chain. The antigen is undetermined. The entry originates in a study of blood T cells in healthy people across ages. Whole-study findings and limits: Donor CMV status was unknown, possibly confounding expanded clonotype changes. TCR beta diversity was tightly associated with the proportion of naive T cells.

Trimming shortened V by 3 bases and J by 3 bases, and 12 bases separated the two germline ends. Germline lookup yields CDR1 LGHDT and CDR2 YNNKEL (reference sequence). There are 14 residues in the CDR3. PCR was performed a second time for 7 to 11 cycles using a sample-barcoded 5' primer and a J-beta primer mix. Each cDNA molecule carried a tag from a template-switch adaptor that contained 12 random nucleotides. TCRdb called the 5' RACE reads again in MiXCR, with one record for every CDR3 protein. The repertoire holds hundreds of thousands of distinct CDR3 sequences, with 58% as singletons. V and J are TRBV3-1 and TRBJ2-7, with D possibly matching TRBD1 (5 bases). The specimen sequenced was blood. This sequence was found in a man aged 60 to 75 in good health. The CDR3 protein is CASSQAGLVYEQYF. For the CDR3, the DNA is TGTGCCAGCAGCCAGGCAGGGTTGGTCTACGAGCAGTACTTC.